This T cell receptor beta chain originates from a study of cytomegalovirus exposure and HLA in healthy donors. Turning to the study itself: An early release of data contained roughly 90 million unique TCRs, which came from HLA-typed donors.

The PCR made use of 60 Vbeta and 13 Jbeta primers. Per the original methods: Unique TCR beta chains totaled 80 million to 100 million in a later count, with roughly 11 million of them shared. Sequencing used immunoSEQ multiplex PCR; TCRdb keeps in-frame clones, though not all of them. Clonal size and the V and J genes are those of that table, whereas D and trimming came from the DNA. The sample holds about 110,000 clones, 82% seen once. Study results and limitations: Per published reports, the classifier diagnosed cytomegalovirus status with high specificity and sensitivity.

Comments on this clone: The target antigen is unknown.

CDR1 is SGHNT, CDR2 YENEEA, per germline. This CDR3 contains 13 residues. Trimming shortened V by 5 bases and J by 6 bases, and 11 bases separated the two germline ends. The TCR was taken from a young woman in good health and CMV-seronegative. The gene calls are TRBV11-3 and TRBJ2-1, with TRBD1 as a possible D gene (5 bases). The sequenced material came from PBMCs. The CDR3 DNA is TGTGCCAGCAGCAGCAGACAGCCCAATGAGCAGTTCTTC. The encoded protein is CASSSRQPNEQFF.